This T cell receptor beta chain was recovered during a study of blood T cell repertoires in COVID-19. Whole-study context: COVID-19 samples collected from the United States, Italy and Spain covered acute and convalescent phases.

Participants, about 18 to 90 years old, spanned approximately 25 US areas. Clones were read by immunoSEQ multiplex PCR, and TCRdb kept only the in-frame ones, dropping some. This sample has roughly 200,000 clones, with roughly 85% found just once. CDR3 length equals 17 residues. V gave up 3 bases and J gave up 0 bases, with 14 bases separating them. Germline values: CDR1 PRHDT, CDR2 FYEKMQ (reference sequence). The specimen was PBMCs or T cells enriched from blood (not recorded which). The receptor was isolated from a man aged 40-49 years who had recovered from COVID-19. This rearrangement joins TRBV13 to TRBJ1-4; D perhaps matches TRBD1 (5 bases). As DNA, the CDR3 is TGTGCCAGCAGCTTTCGCGACGGGGGTTCAACTAATGAAAAACTGTTTTTT. Its translation: CASSFRDGGSTNEKLFF. Variable domain in full (rest from reference TRBV13 and TRBJ1-4): AAGVIQSPRHLIKEKRETATLKCYPIPRHDTVYWYQQGPGQDPQFLISFYEKMQSDKGSIPDRFSAQQFSDYHSELNMSSLELGDSALYFCASSFRDGGSTNEKLFFGSGTQLSVL.